The next 30 T cell receptor beta chains were all read from a single sample in a study of Ad26.COV2.S vaccination and SARS-CoV-2 variants. Treatment meaning: some 19 received Ad26.COV2.S at low or high dose, single or two shots; about 5 received placebo; per-sample allocation not given. Repertoires come from day 63 after the first vaccine or placebo injection. Measured with immunoSEQ multiplex PCR; TCRdb has only the in-frame clones, and not every one. The sample lists fewer than 300,000 clones, around 87% occurring once. The sample in question was peripheral blood, obtained in a trial of Ad26.COV2.S vaccine versus placebo. The receptors were gathered from a person between 18 and 65 years old who received the Ad26.COV2.S COVID-19 vaccine or a placebo.

J is TRBJ1-6 and V is TRBV12-5; D gene uncertain. The germline V gene has CDR1 LGHNT and CDR2 FRNRAP. This CDR3 has 13 amino acids. V was cut by 3 bases and J by 6 bases, with 6 bases left in between. The CDR3 DNA reads TGTGCTAGTGGTTTTTTAAGTAATTCACCCCTCCACTTT. This translates into CASGFLSNSPLHF.

The gene calls are TRBV6-4 and TRBJ2-1; no clear D. With 2 bases removed from V and 0 bases from J, the gap between germline ends came to 8 bases. The V gene's germline CDR1 is MRHNA and CDR2 SNTAGT. The CDR3 extends over 15 amino acids. The CDR3 DNA is TGTGCCAGCAGTGACAGCCCGAGCTCCTACAATGAGCAGTTCTTC. As protein: CASSDSPSSYNEQFF.

A word on this clone: Its ends do not fully match the called genes, so a read error is possible. The gene calls are TRBV2 and TRBJ2-4; possibly TRBD2 for D (7 bases). The CDR3 runs 15 residues. Germline CDR1 and CDR2: SNHLY and FYNNEI. CDR3 coding DNA: TGTGCCAGCAGTGACAGACGGGGGGCCAATAACATTCAGTACTTC. Protein sequence: CASSDRRGANNIQYF.

The chain has TRBV6-1 and TRBJ2-3; 10 positions agree with TRBD2. Germline lookup yields CDR1 MNHNS and CDR2 SASEGT. This CDR3 is 18 amino acids long. Unmatched junction bases numbered 12, after V lost 3 bases and J lost 3 bases. The CDR3 bases are TGTGCCAGCAGTGACCCTAGCGGGAGATGGGTTCGGACAGATACGCAGTATTTT. Amino acids: CASSDPSGRWVRTDTQYF.

This chain links TRBV30 with TRBJ1-2; D possibly corresponds to TRBD1 (5 bases). Trimming took off 6 bases at V and 4 bases at J, with 12 bases between the two ends. Germline CDR1 and CDR2: GTSNPN and SVGIG (reference sequence). The CDR3 contains 12 residues. The CDR3 is CACTGGAYGYTF. In DNA form, the CDR3 reads TGTGCCTGCACAGGAGGGGCCTATGGCTACACCTTC.

The rearrangement links TRBV15 to TRBJ1-5; tentative D call: TRBD1 (5 bases). There are 15 residues in the CDR3. V was trimmed by 5 bases and J by 5 bases, leaving 16 bases between them. CDR1 is LNHNV, CDR2 YYDKDF, per germline (reference sequence). CDR3: CATSPRGGTYQPQHF. CDR3 sequence (DNA): TGTGCCACCAGCCCCCGGGGGGGGACCTATCAGCCCCAGCATTTT.

The V call is TRBV5-6, the J call TRBJ1-2; D is unresolved. V was pared by 4 bases and J by 8 bases, with 15 bases between. Germline CDR1 and CDR2: SGHDT and YYEEEE. There are 13 residues in the CDR3. The CDR3 sequence: CASSPYSVQGYTF. CDR3 coding DNA: TGTGCCAGCAGCCCTTACAGTGTTCAAGGCTACACCTTC.

The chain recombines TRBV5-1 with TRBJ2-3; 9 bases match TRBD1. From germline, CDR1 is SGHRS and CDR2 YFSETQ. V lost 2 bases to trimming and J lost 4 bases; unmatched junction nucleotides: 14. CDR3 length: 18 residues. DNA of the CDR3: TGCGCCAGCAGCTTTTGGGGGAACCGGGACAGGGACGCAGATACGCAGTATTTT. Its translation: CASSFWGNRDRDADTQYF.

This clone was observed a few times. The CDR3, as DNA: TGTGCCAGCAGTTTAGGACCGAACACTGAAGCTTTCTTT. Translation: CASSLGPNTEAFF. The V and J genes are TRBV28 and TRBJ1-1, with D uncertain. V dropped 2 bases and J dropped 1 base, with 5 bases sitting between them. Per the germline V gene, CDR1 is MDHEN and CDR2 is SYDVKM. This CDR3 is built from 13 residues.

The chain uses TRBV10-2 and TRBJ1-4; D call uncertain. V lost 6 bases to trimming and J lost 7 bases, with 9 bases between them. Germline V gives CDR1 WSHSY, CDR2 SAAADI. The CDR3 has 12 amino acids. CDR3 sequence (DNA): TGCGCCAGCAGCAGCGACGGTGAAAAACTGTTTTTT. Protein product: CASSSDGEKLFF.

The genes are TRBV18 and TRBJ2-7; TRBD2 matches at 8 bases. The V gene end was trimmed by 2 bases and the J gene end by 3 bases; junction bases not matched to a gene: 3. Germline V CDR1 and CDR2: KGHSH, LQKENI. This CDR3 contains 14 residues. The CDR3 coding sequence is TGTGCCAGCTCACCAGAGCGGGGGAGCTACGAGCAGTACTTC. It codes for CASSPERGSYEQYF. Combining the CDR3 with reference TRBV18 and TRBJ2-7 gives the whole variable domain NAGVMQNPRHLVRRRGQEARLRCSPMKGHSHVYWYRQLPEEGLKFMVYLQKENIIDESGMPKERFSAEFPKEGPSILRIQQVVRGDSAAYFCASSPERGSYEQYFGPGTRLTVT.

The chain carries TRBV19 and TRBJ2-6; D is perhaps TRBD1 or TRBD2 (5 bases each). V dropped 7 bases and J dropped 1 base, with 14 bases sitting between them. There are 16 residues in the CDR3. The germline V gene has CDR1 LNHDA and CDR2 SQIVND (reference sequence). The CDR3 DNA sequence: TGTGCCAGTATTAGAGGGGTCCCATCTGGGGCCAACGTCCTGACTTTC. It encodes CASIRGVPSGANVLTF.

The chain combines TRBV6-5 with TRBJ2-7, with 10 bases matching TRBD1. Germline CDR1 and CDR2: MNHEY and SVGAGI. CDR3 size: 15 residues. V lost 6 bases, J lost 1 base, and 6 bases stayed unmatched. CDR3 amino acids: CASRLRDRGSYEQYF. As DNA, the CDR3 is TGTGCCAGCAGACTCCGGGACAGGGGATCCTACGAGCAGTACTTC.

The rearrangement joins TRBV7-9 to TRBJ2-5; D gene unclear. The CDR3 sequence is 13 residues long. In germline, CDR1 is SEHNR, CDR2 FQNEAQ (reference sequence). The ends were cut back, 3 bases at V and 1 base at J, with 6 bases in the middle. CDR3 in amino acids: CASSFWTQETQYF. DNA of the CDR3: TGTGCCAGCAGCTTCTGGACCCAAGAGACCCAGTACTTC.

This clone came up a few times. The chain combines TRBV19 with TRBJ1-4, with D maybe TRBD1 (5 bases). The CDR3 runs 13 residues. Trimming stripped 9 bases from V and 6 bases from J, with 14 bases between. Germline V lookup: CDR1 LNHDA, CDR2 SQIVND (reference sequence). CDR3 sequence reads: CASFGGWHEKLFF. DNA of the CDR3: TGTGCCAGCTTTGGGGGGTGGCATGAAAAACTGTTTTTT.

The V gene is TRBV4-3, the J gene TRBJ2-7, with D possibly TRBD2 on 6 matching bases. V was pared by 0 bases and J by 0 bases, with 15 bases between. The CDR3 extends over 17 amino acids. CDR1 and CDR2 from the germline V gene are LGHNA and YSLEER. The CDR3: CASSQDRGGAGSYEQYF. The CDR3 DNA reads as TGCGCCAGCAGCCAAGATCGAGGAGGGGCAGGCTCCTACGAGCAGTACTTC.

The chain is built from TRBV6-1 and TRBJ2-7, with D tentatively TRBD1 (6 bases). Deletions cut 6 bases from V and 4 bases from J, with 16 bases between. The CDR3 consists of 14 residues. The germline V gene has CDR1 MNHNS and CDR2 SASEGT. CDR3 sequence (DNA): TGTGCCAGCAGACTCCGGGACACTGAATACGAGCAGTACTTC. This gives the protein CASRLRDTEYEQYF.

This clone has a handful of counts. This chain links TRBV7-8 with TRBJ1-4; TRBD1 is a possible D gene (5 bases). This CDR3 spans 15 amino acids. Deletions cut 2 bases from V and 3 bases from J, with 10 bases between. CDR1 and CDR2 (germline): SGHVS, FQNEAQ. The CDR3 loop is CASSLSKGSNEKLFF. For the CDR3, the DNA is TGTGCCAGCAGCTTATCGAAGGGGTCTAATGAAAAACTGTTTTTT.

This rearrangement joins TRBV3-1 (or the pseudogene TRBV3-2) to TRBJ1-1; possible D gene TRBD1, 6 bases. The V gene's germline CDR1 is LGHDT and CDR2 YNNKEL (reference sequence). Trimming left V 6 bases short and J 4 bases short, with 12 bases between. The CDR3 contains 13 residues. CDR3 in amino acids: CASRGRGRTEAFF. The CDR3 DNA sequence: TGTGCCAGCAGGGGCAGGGGACGCACTGAAGCTTTCTTT.

The chain uses TRBV11-2 and TRBJ1-1; D is perhaps TRBD1 (5 bases). In germline, CDR1 is SGHAT, CDR2 FQNNGV. V gave up 1 base and J gave up 1 base, with 7 bases separating them. The CDR3 is made up of 14 amino acids. CDR3 sequence (DNA): TGTGCCAGCAGCTTAGGGGGGGAGAACACTGAAGCTTTCTTT. Translation: CASSLGGENTEAFF.

The chain has TRBV6-5 and TRBJ2-1; TRBD2 aligns across 8 bases. Germline CDR1 reads MNHEY; CDR2 reads SVGAGI. The CDR3 covers 14 residues. Trimming at V came to 8 bases and at J to 9 bases, leaving 12 bases not matched to a gene. The CDR3 DNA reads TGTGCCAGCGTAGATTCCGGGGGGGTCGGTGAGCAGTTCTTC. Amino acid sequence: CASVDSGGVGEQFF.

The chain employs TRBV4-1 and TRBJ1-2; D is undetermined. Germline CDR1 and CDR2: MGHRA and YSYEKL. V was pared by 0 bases and J by 4 bases, with 3 bases between. The CDR3 is made up of 12 amino acids. The CDR3 loop is CASSQESYGYTF. In DNA, the CDR3 is TGCGCCAGCAGCCAAGAATCCTATGGCTACACCTTC.

V and J are TRBV3-1 (or the pseudogene TRBV3-2) and TRBJ1-1; possibly TRBD1 for D (6 bases). The germline V and J ends were trimmed by 0 bases and 4 bases, with 9 bases remaining between them. This CDR3 region has 14 residues. The germline V gene encodes CDR1 LGHDT and CDR2 YNNKEL (reference sequence). DNA for the CDR3: TGTGCCAGCAGCCAAGATGGCAGGGGCACTGAAGCTTTCTTT. It is translated as CASSQDGRGTEAFF.

This rearrangement joins TRBV28 to TRBJ2-7; 7 nucleotides line up with TRBD2. Trimming cost V 1 base and J 1 base; bases outside gene matches: 1. The CDR3 consists of 14 residues. Germline V CDR1 and CDR2: MDHEN, SYDVKM. DNA for the CDR3: TGTGCCAGCAGTTTATTGGGGGGGTCCTACGAGCAGTACTTC. It yields the protein CASSLLGGSYEQYF.

Details on this clone: One junction end does not reproduce the germline sequence, and a read error may be involved. The chain is built from TRBV19 and TRBJ2-7, with TRBD1 identical over 8 bases. The V gene's germline CDR1 is LNHDA and CDR2 SQIVND (reference sequence). CDR3 length: 14 amino acids. The CDR3 sequence: CASRIGTGAYEQYF. CDR3 in DNA: TGTGCCAGTAGGATAGGGACAGGAGCCTACGAGCAGTACTTC.

The J gene is TRBJ1-3, the V gene TRBV25-1; tentatively, D is TRBD1 (5 bases). Trimming took off 4 bases at V and 4 bases at J, with 14 bases between the two ends. Germline CDR1 MGHDK, CDR2 SYGVNS. The CDR3 extends over 15 amino acids. CDR3 residues: CASSVDRPLGNTIYF. Here the CDR3 DNA reads TGTGCCAGCAGTGTCGACAGACCCCTAGGAAACACCATATATTTT.

This clone was counted once. This rearrangement joins TRBV7-2 to TRBJ1-2; 7 nucleotides align to TRBD1. The CDR3 sequence is 15 residues long. The V gene end was trimmed by 5 bases and the J gene end by 2 bases; junction bases not matched to a gene: 8. Per germline, CDR1 SGHTA and CDR2 FQGNSA. CDR3 DNA sequence: TGTGCCAGCAGCCTCCTTGGACAGGCGAACTATGGCTACACCTTC. It is translated as CASSLLGQANYGYTF.

This clone was found once. Here the CDR3 reads CASSPDRAHHGYTF. CDR3 in DNA: TGTGCCAGCTCACCGGACAGGGCTCACCACGGCTACACCTTC. This chain joins TRBV18 and TRBJ1-2, with 8 bases fitting TRBD1. Germline assignment: CDR1 KGHSH and CDR2 LQKENI. The CDR3 covers 14 residues. V lost 3 bases to trimming and J lost 8 bases; unmatched junction nucleotides: 8.

In its sample, this clone was seen a few times. The chain has TRBV5-6 and TRBJ1-5, with no clear D. The CDR3 spans 14 residues. V was cut by 1 base and J by 5 bases, with 10 bases left in between. Germline CDR1 reads SGHDT; CDR2 reads YYEEEE. The DNA for the CDR3 is TGTGCCAGCAGCTTGTACAGTGGGGATCAGCCCCAGCATTTT. Amino acid sequence: CASSLYSGDQPQHF.

This clone was counted a few times. This rearrangement joins TRBV2 to TRBJ2-7, with unresolved D. Germline V gives CDR1 SNHLY, CDR2 FYNNEI. Between the trimmed V and J ends, which lost 4 bases and 6 bases, there was a span of 13 bases. The CDR3 extends over 13 amino acids. The DNA of the CDR3 is TGTGCCAGCAGTGGCGCGCCCGATGGCGAGCAGTACTTC. Amino acid sequence: CASSGAPDGEQYF.